These 19 T cell receptor beta chains were sequenced from one sample in a study of response to subunit inactivated influenza vaccine. Each CDR3 protein is one row after TCRdb ran MiXCR on the RT-PCR reads. The sample has 550,000 to 800,000 distinct CDR3 sequences, approximately 15% seen once. This sample comprised PBMCs from blood, obtained approximately 13 days after vaccination. The receptor set was obtained from a man aged 45-65 years who received an inactivated influenza vaccine.

In this sample, this clonotype turned up many times. The J gene is TRBJ2-5, the V gene TRBV5-1, with a possible D match to TRBD1 (5 bases). The CDR3 has 11 residues. CDR1 SGHRS and CDR2 YFSETQ come from the germline V gene. V shed 6 bases and J shed 3 bases, with 6 bases lying between them. CDR3 sequence reads: CASKGEETQYF. As DNA, the CDR3 is TGCGCCAGCAAAGGGGAAGAGACCCAGTACTTC.

This clonotype was detected a few times. V gene TRBV12-3 or TRBV12-4 combines with J gene TRBJ2-1; 9 positions agree with TRBD2. This CDR3 region has 15 residues. The junction had 9 bases not matched to a gene; V was cut back by 3 bases and J by 9 bases. CDR3 DNA sequence: TGTGCCAGCAGTTTTTCTGGCGGGGGGGCGGGTGAGCAGTTCTTC. It translates to CASSFSGGGAGEQFF.

CDR3 DNA: TGTGCCATCAGTGAGTATCGGACAGGGGCGGATGAGCAGTTCTTC. Translated: CAISEYRTGADEQFF. The chain recombines TRBV10-3 with TRBJ2-1, with 9 bases identical to TRBD1. The germline V gene encodes CDR1 ENHRY and CDR2 SYGVKD. J was trimmed by 8 bases and V by 1 base; bases with no gene match: 6. The CDR3 runs 15 residues.

In nucleotides, the CDR3 is TGTGCCACCAGCAGAGATCTGGCAGGATCGAAAGAGACCCAGTACTTC. This codes for CATSRDLAGSKETQYF. The V call is TRBV15, the J call TRBJ2-5; no definite D call. Trimming left V 0 bases short and J 3 bases short, with 14 bases between. Germline-derived CDR1 and CDR2 are LNHNV and YYDKDF (reference sequence). The CDR3 is 16 amino acids.

The rearrangement links TRBV29-1 to TRBJ2-7; D unclear. Germline CDR1 reads SQVTM; CDR2 reads ANQGSEA. The CDR3 length is 14 residues. V lost 0 bases to trimming and J lost 3 bases, with 12 bases between them. For the CDR3, the DNA is TGCAGCGTTGAAGATGTGGCAGGAAGCTACGAGCAGTACTTC. This translates into CSVEDVAGSYEQYF.

The V gene is TRBV9, the J gene TRBJ2-5; D unclear. Trimming removed 3 bases at V and 4 bases at J, with 19 bases between. There are 16 residues in the CDR3. From germline, CDR1 is SGDLS and CDR2 YYNGEE. The CDR3 here is CASSAHTPRGGETQYF. As DNA, the CDR3 is TGTGCCAGCAGCGCGCACACCCCCCGTGGTGGAGAGACCCAGTACTTC. The whole variable domain, remainder taken from reference TRBV9 and TRBJ2-5, is DSGVTQTPKHLITATGQRVTLRCSPRSGDLSVYWYQQSLDQGLQFLIQYYNGEERAKGNILERFSAQQFPDLHSELNLSSLELGDSALYFCASSAHTPRGGETQYFGPGTRLLVL.

The chain links TRBV20-1 to TRBJ2-7; TRBD1 agrees at 7 bases. Germline V gives CDR1 DFQATT, CDR2 SNEGSKA (reference sequence). The CDR3 is 12 residues long. The ends lost 8 bases at V and 6 bases at J; junction bases unmatched: 10. In nucleotides, the CDR3 is TGCAGTCCAGGACGAAGGGGGCGCGAGCAGTACTTC. It specifies CSPGRRGREQYF.

The chain links TRBV7-9 to TRBJ2-5, with a possible D match to TRBD2 (7 bases). The V gene's germline CDR1 is SEHNR and CDR2 FQNEAQ (reference sequence). Trimming cost V 4 bases and J 4 bases, with 19 bases left between them. This CDR3 spans 16 amino acids. CDR3 sequence: CASSSPLRGRRETQYF. CDR3 in DNA: TGTGCCAGCAGCTCCCCCCTGCGGGGGCGAAGAGAGACCCAGTACTTC.

This clonotype was picked up a small number of times. This chain connects TRBV7-2 to TRBJ2-2, with D unclear. V lost 2 bases and J 3 bases, leaving 7 bases between the germline ends. Germline loops: CDR1 SGHTA, CDR2 FQGNSA. The CDR3 consists of 14 residues. The CDR3, as DNA: TGTGCCAGCAGCTTACTGGCCTACACCGGGGAGCTGTTTTTT. Protein: CASSLLAYTGELFF.

The rearrangement joins TRBV7-3 to TRBJ2-3; D gene ambiguous. Trimming cost V 1 base and J 4 bases, with 15 bases left between them. CDR1 is SGHTA, CDR2 FQGTGA, per germline. The CDR3 is made up of 16 amino acids. Here the CDR3 DNA reads TGTGCCAGCAGCTTAATTCCCAGCCTCAAGGCAGATACGCAGTATTTT. Translated, it gives CASSLIPSLKADTQYF.

The rearrangement joins TRBV10-3 to TRBJ1-2; D gene unclear. The V and J ends lost 8 bases and 0 bases respectively, with 13 bases between them. From germline, CDR1 is ENHRY and CDR2 SYGVKD. The CDR3 extends over 14 amino acids. In DNA form, the CDR3 reads TGTGCCATCTCTGCCGTGGGGACTAACTATGGCTACACCTTC. Its translation: CAISAVGTNYGYTF.

In this sample, this clonotype turned up a few times. The chain uses TRBV20-1 and TRBJ1-5; 11 bases fit TRBD1. V trimming: 3 bases; J trimming: 5 bases; junction bases outside the gene matches: 3. Germline loops: CDR1 DFQATT, CDR2 SNEGSKA (reference sequence). There are 14 residues in the CDR3. The CDR3 DNA reads as TGCAGTGCTAGGAGGACAGGGGGCGATCAGCCCCAGCATTTT. It specifies CSARRTGGDQPQHF.

This clonotype was detected only a few times. The chain has TRBV12-3 or TRBV12-4 and TRBJ2-1; 8 bases fit TRBD1. This CDR3 has 13 residues. Unmatched junction bases numbered 2, after V lost 1 base and J lost 9 bases. The DNA for the CDR3 is TGTGCCAGCAGTTTAGGGGACAGGAGTGAGCAGTTCTTC. Encoded protein: CASSLGDRSEQFF.

This clonotype was counted only a few times. The J gene is TRBJ1-4, the V gene TRBV7-6; D is unresolved. Trimming removed 5 bases at V and 7 bases at J, with 20 bases between. In germline, CDR1 is SGHVS, CDR2 FNYEAQ. There are 16 residues in the CDR3. The CDR3 reads CASSQNAGVGPEKLFF. CDR3 in DNA: TGTGCCAGCAGCCAGAACGCCGGGGTCGGGCCTGAAAAACTGTTTTTT.

This clonotype has more than one count but fewer than ten. The J gene is TRBJ2-7, the V gene TRBV6-2 or TRBV6-3; 11 bases are a match to TRBD2. Losses at the gene ends were 6 bases for V and 5 bases for J; bases not matched to a gene: 9. From germline, CDR1 is MNHEY and CDR2 SVGEGT. The CDR3 runs to 15 residues. The CDR3 here is CASRRTGTSGNEQYF. In DNA form, the CDR3 reads TGTGCCAGCAGGCGTACCGGGACTAGCGGCAACGAGCAGTACTTC.

The chain has TRBV29-1 and TRBJ2-7; D is ambiguous. Germline lookup yields CDR1 SQVTM and CDR2 ANQGSEA. The CDR3 spans 14 residues. V lost 4 bases and J lost 0, with 13 bases in between. DNA of the CDR3: TGCAGCGTTGGAACCGGTCCCCACTCCTACGAGCAGTACTTC. It codes for CSVGTGPHSYEQYF.

At least ten counts were recorded for this clonotype. This rearrangement joins TRBV6-1 to TRBJ2-2, with D possibly TRBD1 on 5 matching bases. The CDR3 is 17 amino acids. V was cut by 1 base and J by 1 base, with 13 bases left in between. Germline CDR1 MNHNS, CDR2 SASEGT. The CDR3 DNA follows: TGTGCCAGCAGTGAAGGCAGGGCAGAACTGAACACCGGGGAGCTGTTTTTT. Its protein product is CASSEGRAELNTGELFF.

This sequence joins TRBV28 and TRBJ2-2; 9 bases align to TRBD2. The length of the CDR3 is 16 residues. V trimming: 5 bases; J trimming: 4 bases; junction bases outside the gene matches: 8. Germline loops: CDR1 MDHEN, CDR2 SYDVKM. DNA of the CDR3: TGTGCCAGCAGTCCACTAGCGGGTCAAGCCACCGGGGAGCTGTTTTTT. Translated: CASSPLAGQATGELFF.

This clonotype showed up just a few times. The V gene is TRBV28, the J gene TRBJ2-1, with 12 nucleotides matching TRBD2. This CDR3 has 16 amino acids. V shed 5 bases and J 7 bases; nucleotides not matched to a gene: 9. Looked up from germline, CDR1 is MDHEN and CDR2 is SYDVKM. The CDR3 spells CASSLLAGGPLNEQFF. DNA of the CDR3: TGTGCCAGCAGTCTCCTAGCGGGAGGGCCCTTGAATGAGCAGTTCTTC.